One sample yielded the 23 T cell receptor beta chains listed below, sequenced in a study of blood T cell repertoires in COVID-19. Method: immunoSEQ multiplex PCR; TCRdb's copy keeps in-frame clones and lacks some. The table lists 140,000 or so clones, approximately 90% of them singletons. Sequenced: peripheral blood. These receptors all stem from a human donor in a cohort sampled during active COVID-19.

V usage is TRBV6-2 or TRBV6-3 and J usage is TRBJ1-5, with 9 bases lining up with TRBD1. The V segment lost 5 bases and the J segment 0 bases; nucleotides outside the gene matches: 5. CDR3 length: 16 amino acids. Germline CDR1 and CDR2: MNHEY and SVGEGT. CDR3 DNA sequence: TGTGCCAGCAGTCGAGGGACAGGGTATAGCAATCAGCCCCAGCATTTT. Amino acid sequence: CASSRGTGYSNQPQHF.

This clone has ten or more counts. This rearrangement joins TRBV6-1 to TRBJ1-2; maybe TRBD1 (5 bases). V was trimmed by 0 bases and J by 10 bases, leaving 15 bases between them. Germline V gene lookup returns CDR1 MNHNS and CDR2 SASEGT. The CDR3 has 14 amino acids. CDR3 nucleotides: TGTGCCAGCAGTGAAGCGTGGCAGCGGGGGGACTACACCTTC. Translating it yields CASSEAWQRGDYTF.

The chain combines TRBV18 with TRBJ1-2; 7 bases line up with TRBD1. The junction had 15 bases not matched to a gene; V was cut back by 5 bases and J by 3 bases. The CDR3 is 17 amino acids. The germline CDR1 and CDR2 sequences are KGHSH and LQKENI. In DNA form, the CDR3 reads TGTGCCAGCTCAACCCAGGGGGTTGTAGGATCTGACTATGGCTACACCTTC. As protein: CASSTQGVVGSDYGYTF.

This rearrangement joins TRBV4-1 to TRBJ1-1; unclear D gene. Germline V lookup: CDR1 MGHRA, CDR2 YSYEKL. Trimming left V 2 bases short and J 2 bases short, with 18 bases between. CDR3 length: 17 residues. The CDR3 loop reads CASSQIGVRRPNTEAFF. The CDR3 bases are TGCGCCAGCAGCCAAATAGGAGTTCGTCGGCCCAACACTGAAGCTTTCTTT.

The chain recombines TRBV27 with TRBJ2-1; TRBD2 matches 9 bases. The germline V gene encodes CDR1 MNHEY and CDR2 SMNVEV (reference sequence). J gave up 1 base and V 1 base, and 17 bases lay outside the gene matches. This CDR3 is 21 amino acids long. The CDR3 reads CASSLWMGRASGVPSYNEQFF. The CDR3 region has the DNA TGTGCCAGCAGTTTATGGATGGGGCGGGCTAGCGGGGTCCCTTCCTACAATGAGCAGTTCTTC.

This clone showed up just a few times. The rearrangement uses TRBV19 and TRBJ1-5, with 7 nucleotides matching TRBD1. From germline, CDR1 is LNHDA and CDR2 SQIVND (reference sequence). CDR3 length equals 13 residues. V lost 8 bases, J lost 5 bases, and 6 bases stayed unmatched. Written as DNA, the CDR3 is TGTGCCAGTGCACAGGGGTTACATCAGCCCCAGCATTTT. Translated: CASAQGLHQPQHF.

J is TRBJ1-4 and V is TRBV5-1; TRBD1 is a possible D gene (5 bases). Trimming cost V 0 bases and J 2 bases, with 8 bases left between them. The germline gives CDR1 SGHRS, CDR2 YFSETQ. This CDR3 region has 15 residues. For the CDR3, the DNA is TGCGCCAGCAGCTTGGAAGGGGATACTAATGAAAAACTGTTTTTT. This translates into CASSLEGDTNEKLFF.

This sequence joins TRBV6-5 and TRBJ1-6, with a tentative D call TRBD1 (6 bases). The CDR3 totals 13 residues. Germline V gene lookup returns CDR1 MNHEY and CDR2 SVGAGI. V dropped 6 bases and J dropped 13 bases, with 16 bases sitting between them. Here the CDR3 reads CASRRTGKEPLHF. The DNA of the CDR3 is TGTGCCAGCAGACGAACAGGGAAGGAGCCCCTCCACTTT.

The chain uses TRBV28 and TRBJ2-3; 7 nucleotides align to TRBD2. V lost 7 bases, J lost 8 bases, and 9 bases stayed unmatched. This CDR3 comprises 13 residues. Per germline, CDR1 MDHEN and CDR2 SYDVKM. Here the CDR3 reads CASIQSGAGTQYF. Here the CDR3 DNA reads TGTGCCAGCATTCAGAGCGGGGCTGGTACGCAGTATTTT.

J is TRBJ1-1 and V is TRBV7-9, with D possibly TRBD1 on 5 matching bases. Trimming removed 1 base from V and 2 bases from J, with 14 bases in between. Per the germline V gene, CDR1 is SEHNR and CDR2 is FQNEAQ (reference sequence). The CDR3 extends over 16 amino acids. CDR3 DNA: TGTGCCAGCAGCTTAGGGGACGGGAGGATTAACACTGAAGCTTTCTTT. It encodes CASSLGDGRINTEAFF.

This rearrangement joins TRBV7-6 to TRBJ1-1, with D perhaps TRBD1 (5 bases). Germline CDR1 and CDR2: SGHVS and FNYEAQ. V lost 2 bases and J 7 bases, leaving 14 bases between the germline ends. The CDR3 sequence is 14 residues long. In DNA, the CDR3 is TGTGCCAGCAGCTTAAGGCGGGGGAGGGGTGAAGCTTTCTTT. Residues: CASSLRRGRGEAFF. Full variable domain (missing parts from reference TRBV7-6 and TRBJ1-1): GAGVSQSPRYKVTKRGQDVALRCDPISGHVSLYWYRQALGQGPEFLTYFNYEAQQDKSGLPNDRFSAERPEGSISTLTIQRTEQRDSAMYRCASSLRRGRGEAFFGQGTRLTVV.

CDR3 sequence (DNA): TGTGCCAGCAGCGCGACTAGCGGGACTTACAATGAGCAGTTCTTC. Protein sequence: CASSATSGTYNEQFF. The chain has TRBV9 and TRBJ2-1; TRBD2 matches at 11 bases. The CDR3 is 15 amino acids. Trimming cost V 3 bases and J 4 bases; bases outside gene matches: 3. Germline CDR1 and CDR2: SGDLS and YYNGEE.

The chain carries TRBV29-1 and TRBJ2-7; 7 bases match TRBD1. J was trimmed by 2 bases and V by 1 base; bases with no gene match: 8. This CDR3 spans 15 amino acids. Looked up from germline, CDR1 is SQVTM and CDR2 is ANQGSEA. Here the CDR3 DNA reads TGCAGCGTTGAAGTCCCGGACAGGCGAACCTACGAGCAGTACTTC. It codes for CSVEVPDRRTYEQYF.

The chain is built from TRBV7-3 and TRBJ2-3; the match to TRBD2 covers 12 bases. CDR1 is SGHTA and CDR2 is FQGTGA in the germline V gene. The V gene end was trimmed by 1 base and the J gene end by 2 bases; junction bases not matched to a gene: 1. This CDR3 is built from 16 residues. CDR3 coding DNA: TGTGCCAGCAGCTTAAGACTAGCGGGGGCCACAGATACGCAGTATTTT. Its protein product is CASSLRLAGATDTQYF.

This sequence joins TRBV11-3 and TRBJ2-2, with TRBD1 identical over 9 bases. Germline CDR1 reads SGHNT; CDR2 reads YENEEA. This CDR3 contains 14 residues. With V trimmed by 4 bases and J by 7 bases, 4 bases remained unmatched. This CDR3 is CASSSGTGNGELFF. CDR3 DNA: TGTGCCAGCAGCTCCGGGACAGGGAACGGGGAGCTGTTTTTT.

The chain links TRBV6-5 to TRBJ1-2, with D possibly matching TRBD1 (5 bases). The V gene's germline CDR1 is MNHEY and CDR2 SVGAGI. The V and J ends lost 2 bases and 8 bases respectively, with 12 bases between them. This CDR3 is built from 13 residues. The CDR3 region has the DNA TGTGCCAGCAGTTACCTAGGGGTTGGGGGCTACACCTTC. Encoded protein: CASSYLGVGGYTF.

The chain joins TRBV7-2 to TRBJ1-4, with a weak D call TRBD1 (5 bases). V was cut by 1 base and J by 2 bases, with 8 bases left in between. In germline, CDR1 is SGHTA, CDR2 FQGNSA. This CDR3 contains 15 residues. This CDR3 reads CASSLGQLTNEKLFF. In DNA form, the CDR3 reads TGTGCCAGCAGCTTAGGACAGTTGACTAATGAAAAACTGTTTTTT.

This chain uses TRBV4-1 with TRBJ2-2; 12 bases align to TRBD2. This CDR3 spans 15 amino acids. Germline V gives CDR1 MGHRA, CDR2 YSYEKL. After removal of 4 bases from V and 6 bases from J, the junction contained 3 bases not matched to a gene. The CDR3 loop is CASSRLAGVPGELFF. The CDR3 DNA sequence: TGCGCCAGCAGCCGACTAGCGGGGGTCCCCGGGGAGCTGTTTTTT.

V is TRBV3-1 (or the pseudogene TRBV3-2) and J is TRBJ2-3; a possible D gene is TRBD2 (5 bases). Germline V gene lookup returns CDR1 LGHDT and CDR2 YNNKEL (reference sequence). The length of the CDR3 is 17 residues. Trimming pared 0 bases from V and 0 bases from J, leaving 13 bases between. CDR3 amino acids: CASSQDLGLPSTDTQYF. The CDR3 DNA sequence: TGTGCCAGCAGCCAAGATCTAGGACTCCCTAGCACAGATACGCAGTATTTT.

In its sample, this clone was seen once. The J gene is TRBJ2-1, the V gene TRBV9, with 9 nucleotides matching TRBD2. The CDR3 totals 16 residues. Germline CDR1 is SGDLS and CDR2 is YYNGEE. V was clipped by 0 bases and J by 7 bases; unmatched bases: 8. CDR3 amino acids: CASSVGNAGGINEQFF. In nucleotides, the CDR3 is TGTGCCAGCAGCGTAGGAAACGCGGGGGGGATAAATGAGCAGTTCTTC. Using reference TRBV9 and TRBJ2-1 for the parts outside the CDR3, the full variable domain is DSGVTQTPKHLITATGQRVTLRCSPRSGDLSVYWYQQSLDQGLQFLIQYYNGEERAKGNILERFSAQQFPDLHSELNLSSLELGDSALYFCASSVGNAGGINEQFFGPGTRLTVL.

The chain combines TRBV6-5 with TRBJ2-1, with 8 positions matching TRBD2. Germline V gene sequence: CDR1 MNHEY, CDR2 SVGAGI. V shed 5 bases and J 4 bases; nucleotides not matched to a gene: 4. This CDR3 is 14 amino acids long. The CDR3 DNA is TGTGCCAGCAGTATGAGCGGGGGATACAATGAGCAGTTCTTC. This codes for CASSMSGGYNEQFF.

The chain carries TRBV7-2 and TRBJ2-7; no clear D. Germline V gene sequence: CDR1 SGHTA, CDR2 FQGNSA. V dropped 2 bases and J dropped 4 bases, with 12 bases sitting between them. This CDR3 region has 14 residues. CDR3 protein: CASSLRYNTYEQYF. CDR3 DNA sequence: TGTGCCAGCAGCTTAAGATATAACACATACGAGCAGTACTTC.

The chain recombines TRBV20-1 with TRBJ2-5; D is perhaps TRBD1 (6 bases). V lost 3 bases, J lost 5 bases, and 22 bases lay in between. This CDR3 region has 16 residues. Germline V gene sequence: CDR1 DFQATT, CDR2 SNEGSKA (reference sequence). DNA of the CDR3: TGCAGTGCTAGTAAAAGTCAGGGGCCCTCCGGGGAGACCCAGTACTTC. This gives the protein CSASKSQGPSGETQYF.